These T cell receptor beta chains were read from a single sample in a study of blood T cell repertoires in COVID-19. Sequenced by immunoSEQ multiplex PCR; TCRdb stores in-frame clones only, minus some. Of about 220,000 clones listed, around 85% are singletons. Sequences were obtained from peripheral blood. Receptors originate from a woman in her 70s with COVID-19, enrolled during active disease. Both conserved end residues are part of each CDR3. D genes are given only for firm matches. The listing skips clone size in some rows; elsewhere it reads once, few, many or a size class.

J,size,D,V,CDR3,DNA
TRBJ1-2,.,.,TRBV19,CASSLQGIRGYTF,TGTGCCAGTAGTCTCCAGGGAATTCGGGGCTACACCTTC
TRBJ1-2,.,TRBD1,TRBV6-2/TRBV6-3,CASSYRQGGYGYTF,TGTGCCAGCAGTTACAGACAGGGAGGCTATGGCTACACCTTC
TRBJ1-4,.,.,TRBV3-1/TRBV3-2,CASSATGAVSEKLFF,TGTGCCAGCAGCGCCACAGGAGCCGTTTCTGAAAAACTGTTTTTT
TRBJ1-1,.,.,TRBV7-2,CASSSDGTRGNTEAFF,TGTGCCAGCAGCTCAGACGGAACCCGCGGGAACACTGAAGCTTTCTTT
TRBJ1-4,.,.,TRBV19,CASSSFLRGTNEKLFF,TGTGCCAGTAGTAGTTTCCTTCGGGGAACGAATGAAAAACTGTTTTTT
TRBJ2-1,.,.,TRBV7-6,CASSLQVLGGYNEQFF,TGTGCCAGCAGTTTACAGGTTTTGGGAGGCTACAATGAGCAGTTCTTC
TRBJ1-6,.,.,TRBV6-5,CASSPSLGDFSPLHF,TGTGCCAGCAGCCCCTCCCTGGGGGACTTTTCACCCCTCCACTTT
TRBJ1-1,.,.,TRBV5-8,CASSLAVLRDTEAFF,TGTGCCAGCAGCTTGGCCGTGTTGCGAGACACTGAAGCTTTCTTT
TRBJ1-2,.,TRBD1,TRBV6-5,CASRTGTGHFGYTF,TGTGCCAGCAGAACCGGGACAGGGCATTTTGGCTACACCTTC
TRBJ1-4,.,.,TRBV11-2,CASSPRGGDPATNEKLFF,TGTGCCAGCAGCCCTAGAGGGGGGGACCCTGCAACTAATGAAAAACTGTTTTTT
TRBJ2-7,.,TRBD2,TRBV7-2,CATSLLAGGPYEQYF,TGTGCCACCTCACTTTTAGCGGGAGGGCCCTACGAGCAGTACTTC
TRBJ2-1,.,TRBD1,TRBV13,CASSLGQGASYNEQFF,TGTGCCAGCAGCTTGGGACAGGGGGCTTCCTACAATGAGCAGTTCTTC
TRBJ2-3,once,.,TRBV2,CASSGRYGPGDTQYF,TGTGCCAGCAGTGGACGTTATGGCCCCGGGGATACGCAGTATTTT
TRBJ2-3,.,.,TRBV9,CASSSGLHSTDTQYF,TGTGCCAGCAGCTCGGGACTCCACTCCACAGATACGCAGTATTTT
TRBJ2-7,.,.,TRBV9,CASSVSEGEQYF,TGTGCCAGCAGCGTTAGCGAAGGCGAGCAGTACTTC
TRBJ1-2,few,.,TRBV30,CAWSQKGQFYGYTF,TGTGCCTGGAGTCAAAAGGGGCAGTTCTATGGCTACACCTTC
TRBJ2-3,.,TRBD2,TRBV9,CASSVGPGGDTQYF,TGTGCCAGCAGCGTAGGCCCCGGGGGGGATACGCAGTATTTT
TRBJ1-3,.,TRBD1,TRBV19,CASGTVDGNTIYF,TGTGCCAGTGGGACAGTTGACGGAAACACCATATATTTT
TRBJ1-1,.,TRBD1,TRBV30,CAWSVRDRDFVEAFF,TGTGCCTGGAGTGTACGGGACAGGGATTTCGTAGAAGCTTTCTTT
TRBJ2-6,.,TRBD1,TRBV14,CASSQYRGTFSGANVLTF,TGTGCCAGCAGCCAGTACAGGGGAACTTTTTCTGGGGCCAACGTCCTGACTTTC
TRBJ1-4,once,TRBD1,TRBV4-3,CASSQEPLGTGMNEKLFF,TGCGCCAGCAGCCAAGAGCCCCTCGGGACAGGGATGAATGAAAAACTGTTTTTT
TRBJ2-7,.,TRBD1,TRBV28,CASSSSGQEFYEQYF,TGTGCCAGCAGTAGCTCGGGACAGGAATTCTACGAGCAGTACTTC
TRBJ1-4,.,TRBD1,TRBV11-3,CASSPDRATRGGNEKLFF,TGTGCCAGCAGCCCGGACAGGGCAACCAGAGGGGGTAATGAAAAACTGTTTTTT
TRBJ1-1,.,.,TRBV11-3,CASSLSRAANTEAFF,TGTGCCAGCAGCTTATCCCGAGCTGCAAACACTGAAGCTTTCTTT
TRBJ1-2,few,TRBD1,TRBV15,CATSRELQGQGYGYTF,TGTGCCACCAGCAGAGAGCTACAGGGACAGGGCTATGGCTACACCTTC
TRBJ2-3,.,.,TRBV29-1,CSVEDVGTSTDTQYF,TGCAGCGTTGAAGACGTAGGGACTAGCACAGATACGCAGTATTTT
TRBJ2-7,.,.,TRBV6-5,CASSTSSSYEQYF,TGTGCCAGCAGTACGAGTAGCTCCTACGAGCAGTACTTC
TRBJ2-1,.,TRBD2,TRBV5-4,CASLSGIYSNEQFF,TGTGCCAGCCTAAGCGGGATCTATAGCAATGAGCAGTTCTTC
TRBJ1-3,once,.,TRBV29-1,CSVVKTAGNTIYF,TGCAGCGTCGTTAAAACGGCTGGAAACACCATATATTTT
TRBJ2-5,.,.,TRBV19,CASREGPGETQYF,TGTGCCAGTAGGGAGGGGCCGGGAGAGACCCAGTACTTC
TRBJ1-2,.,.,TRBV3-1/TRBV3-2,CASSQNWGDRGGTYGYTF,TGTGCCAGCAGCCAAAATTGGGGCGACCGGGGAGGGACCTATGGCTACACCTTC